These 4 T cell receptor beta chains share one sample of origin, sequenced in a study of regulatory T cells in long-lasting Graves disease. The time point is: newly diagnosed GD, antithyroid drugs for less than 3 months. PBMC-extracted RNA yielded the TCR library. In building TCR beta libraries, iRepertoire HTBI primers were used together with Arm-PCR of CDR3 regions. MiXCR, applied by TCRdb to the multiplex PCR reads, yields one record per CDR3 protein. The sample records about half a million distinct CDR3 sequences, around 11% being singletons. The sample was also reused in another study, on T cells in Graves' hyperthyroidism and ophthalmopathy.

The sample here was peripheral blood mononuclear cells (PBMCs), taken at new diagnosis, from a patient treated with antithyroid drugs. The receptors were sampled from a woman in her 30s with Graves disease.

This clonotype was counted at least ten times. Since no conserved phenylalanine or tryptophan closes the CDR3, a read error is the likely cause. The limits of the CDR3 on the DNA are not certain, so only TCRdb's listed CDR3 is given. V gene TRBV3-1 combines with J gene TRBJ1-4. From its first to its last residue, the CDR3 has 16 amino acids. The V gene's germline CDR1 is LGHDT and CDR2 YNNKEL (reference sequence). The CDR3 sequence is CASSQECAGLPGALLG.

The V and J genes are TRBV19 and TRBJ1-1; no definite D call. The CDR3 covers 14 residues. Germline-derived CDR1 and CDR2 are LNHDA and SQIVND (reference sequence). V dropped 8 bases and J dropped 4 bases, with 17 bases sitting between them. The chain's CDR3 is CASSRTRIGTEAFF. The CDR3 DNA reads as TGTGCCAGTTCTAGAACGAGGATCGGCACTGAAGCTTTCTTT.

This clonotype was detected a few times. The chain uses TRBV7-9 and TRBJ1-3; D call uncertain. The CDR3 contains 12 residues. Germline V lookup: CDR1 SEHNR, CDR2 FQNEAQ (reference sequence). Trimming took 5 bases from V and 4 from J, leaving 6 bases between them. CDR3 in amino acids: CASSPPGNTIYF. Written as DNA, the CDR3 is TGTGCCAGCAGCCCTCCAGGAAACACCATATATTTT.

The CDR3 DNA follows: TGTGCCAGCAGACCCTCGCTAGGTCGCCCCCAGCATTTT. Translation: CASRPSLGRPQHF. The chain is built from TRBV28 and TRBJ1-5; D call uncertain. Trimming shortened V by 6 bases and J by 10 bases, and 16 bases separated the two germline ends. The CDR3 runs 13 residues. Germline CDR1 reads MDHEN; CDR2 reads SYDVKM.